This T cell receptor beta chain was identified in a study of identifying expanded T cells in peripheral blood. V was pared by 1 base and J by 6 bases, with 9 bases of the junction left unmatched. This CDR3 region has 16 residues. Germline values: CDR1 WSHSY, CDR2 SAAADI. The protocol was immunoSEQ multiplex PCR, while the TCRdb copy is restricted to in-frame clones and leaves out a portion. Here the sample spans about 100,000 clones, 88% being singletons. General study findings and limits: Two-week clone count variance significantly increased as total template count grew. Roughly 1.2 clones differed between technical replicates, versus around 16 and 19 over time.

Comments on this clone: The antigen remains undetermined.

The V and J genes are TRBV10-2 and TRBJ2-7; 10 nucleotides line up with TRBD1. The specimen sequenced was blood. The receptor's source is a person aged 18 to 75 in good health. The CDR3 DNA reads as TGCGCCAGCAGTGAGTGGCGGGACAGGGGATCTGTCGAGCAGTACTTC. Translation gives CASSEWRDRGSVEQYF.